Here is one T cell receptor beta chain with its context. Its target antigen remains unknown. It has no much larger one-base neighbor in the sample; base qualities were not kept. The sample comes from a study of long-term antiretroviral therapy in people with HIV (dated by TCRdb to between 2022 and 2023). Turning to the overall study: The earliest samples were collected about a decade before the 2015 WHO recommendation for immediate ART, when ART was typically delayed until CD4 counts fell. This retrospective serial study examined whether starting ART and sustained HIV suppression were associated with changes in the composition and diversity of the TRB repertoire in peripheral blood. No cross-contamination during QIAcube processing was shown when test extractions of a monoclonal T-cell line were performed alongside about 30 polyclonal samples. Of the approximately 28 participants with HIV, roughly twelve were female. The cohort contributed roughly 190 cryopreserved PBMC samples from 30 adults with confirmed HIV infection, collected serially over a mean of about 6 years (range 1-12). The paper's findings and limits, for the study overall: The samples span the years 2004 to 2017, and the ART regimens used at that time may not be as effective as current regimens. Inferences about post-ART repertoire changes are limited because no data were available on ART adherence, viral resistance or therapy changes. A significant increase in TRB diversity was found to be associated with ART initiation, although TRB diversity was observed to remain significantly below that of transplant donor controls even after long-term ART. Limited PBMC availability meant only the TCR beta chain was sequenced, without alpha chain pairing. CDR3 length ranges in HIV repertoires were narrower than in controls, and network structure suggested an antigen-experienced repertoire with only a slight naive shift after ART. Expanded TRB clones identified before ART initiation dominated the repertoire at all time points, although this dominance fluctuated and declined in many PLHIV after ART. Because pre-ART samples had limited cell numbers, profiling was done on unsorted PBMC rather than on sorted CD4+ and CD8+ T cells.

Inclusion was restricted to participants for whom at least one PBMC sample before ART initiation and at least two post-ART samples were available. Every participant with HIV received treatment in the United States of America. Cryopreserved samples of roughly 0.95-10 million PBMC were thawed and washed before DNA extraction. At the time of the earliest PBMC sample for each participant with HIV, ages ranged from about 23 to 60 years. PBMC samples from each participant spanned 1-4 timepoints before ART initiation and 2-8 timepoints after ART initiation, with a median of 7 samples. Serial HIV viral load, CD4+ T-cell count, ART history and demographic data were obtained for every participant. Using a Qiagen kit on a QIAcube, genomic DNA was extracted from unsorted PBMC, with samples processed in batches of 12. The immunoSEQ hsTCRB v3.0 assay was used at survey level resolution to sequence the TRB variable region. A depth of roughly 40,000-55,000 T-cell genomes per sample was targeted for TRB sequencing. Pooled TRB libraries were sequenced on an Illumina MiSeq with a v3 150-cycle kit. On the study's bioinformatics: Repertoire analysis was performed in R inside a reproducible Nextflow workflow that covered QC, data transformation and analysis. LymphoSeq2, an R package for AIRR-Seq data exploration, was used to implement custom analyses. A handful of samples yielding fewer than 5000 total TRB sequences were excluded, leaving around 200 analyzed HIV repertoires. Among the 170 to 200 HIV repertoires that were kept, some 61 were collected before ART initiation and around 130 were collected after ART initiation. Repertoires were downsampled to 5000 TRB nucleotide sequences, with summary statistics averaged over 100 downsampling iterations. TRB sequences were retained for analysis only if CDR3 regions of at least seven amino acids were present. Two measures captured diversity: a Shannon entropy-derived clonality score and the Gini coefficient. Repertoire networks linked the top 5000 CDR3 amino acid sequences whenever two sequences differed by an edit distance of one. For TRB CDR3 amino acid sequences, antigen specificity groups and MHC restriction were predicted with GLIPH2. To flag known CMV, EBV, HIV or tissue antigen associations, CDR3 amino acid sequences were matched against VDJdb and McPAS-TCR. Pre-ART, post-ART and control groups were compared with Wilcoxon signed-rank tests and Holm-Bonferroni correction. TCRdb provides this immuneACCESS table in a form limited to in-frame rearrangements. Some clones are lacking; in checked studies, under half of them reflect an unresolved V gene, and why the rest are absent is not known. V and J calls and clone size are as listed in that table; D and trimming were resolved from the DNA. A total of approximately 19,000 clones appear in this sample, over 70% of them only once. The biggest ten clones account for 11% of the sample.

The TCR sequence derives from a woman aged 40 to 49 with HIV. This sample comprised unsorted PBMCs, obtained 2.3 years after starting antiretroviral therapy.

In nucleotides, the sequence is TGTGCCAGTAGTATCGGACAGGATACTAACTATGGCTACACCTTC. Its amino acids are CASSIGQDTNYGYTF. Recombination connected TRBV19 to TRBJ1-2; 7 of the junction bases match TRBD1. For CDR1 and CDR2, the germline V gene (reference sequence) lists LNHDA and SQIVND. The CDR3 runs 15 residues from the cysteine to the phenylalanine. Just the 45-base CDR3 DNA is kept, in frame starting at base 1. Ends trimmed: V by 3 bases, J by 0 bases; bases unmatched to a gene: 4.